This T cell receptor (beta chain) was retrieved from a study of blood T cell repertoires in COVID-19. Study background: Samples taken during acute and convalescent COVID-19 were collected in the United States, Italy and Spain. T cells, B-cell-depleted T cells, or PBMCs supplied cDNA or gDNA.

This study enrolled people aged about 18 to 95 from around 26 US geographic areas. Cohort placement rested on clinical history that participants reported themselves. Sequenced by immunoSEQ multiplex PCR; TCRdb stores in-frame clones only, minus some. Seen here are 200,000 or so clones, more than 80% observed once, and the top ten hold about 3%. Per the germline V gene, CDR1 is SGHRS and CDR2 is YFSETQ. The CDR3 contains 15 residues. Trimming cost V 3 bases and J 1 base, with 11 bases left between them. V gene TRBV5-1 combines with J gene TRBJ1-5; possibly TRBD1 for D (6 bases). What was sequenced was PBMCs or T cells enriched from blood (not recorded which). This TCR came from a woman aged 18-29 years in a cohort exposed to, infected with or recovered from COVID-19 (not recorded which). This CDR3 reads CASSSQGLSNQPQHF. DNA for the CDR3: TGCGCCAGCAGCTCTCAGGGGTTAAGCAATCAGCCCCAGCATTTT.